This TCR beta chain stems from a study of OX40 agonist ivuxolimab in advanced cancers. With regard to the full study: Ivuxolimab was a fully human IgG2 agonistic monoclonal antibody targeting the costimulatory receptor OX40 (CD134). Intravenous ivuxolimab was administered to patients every 2 weeks at six dose levels: 0.01, 0.1, 0.3, 1.5, 3 and 10 mg/kg. Among the roughly 50 dose-escalation patients, about 20 had hepatocellular carcinoma, some 15 melanoma, 9 renal cell carcinoma and 9 head and neck cancer. In the dose-escalation cohort, more than 75% of patients were male, and the mean age was approximately 60 years, with a range of roughly 23 to 85. Patients were allowed to have had prior anti-PD-1, anti-PD-L1 or anti-CTLA-4 therapy, and around 43% of the dose-escalation patients had been treated with checkpoint inhibitors. Partial responses occurred in three dose-escalation patients: two with cutaneous melanoma and one with hepatocellular carcinoma. Peripheral TCRbeta sequencing was intended to test whether TCR sequence diversity was altered and clonal T-cell expansion was caused by ivuxolimab. The monotherapy dose-escalation portion (N of about 47 patients) of the phase I ivuxolimab trial is reported in the paper. Points the paper makes about the study in general: The antigen specificity of the peripheral T cells that underwent clonal expansion was not determined. In the 0.1-3.0 mg/kg groups, partial responders were among the patients with the lowest normalized peripheral clonal expansion, particularly in CD8+ T cells. At doses of 0.1 to 3.0 mg/kg, clonal expansion of both CD4+ and CD8+ T cells in blood was seen between baseline and week 6. After ivuxolimab, CD8+ T cells had more expanded clones than CD4+ T cells on average. Low levels of normalized T-cell clonal expansion were also shown by some nonresponding patients.

Patients with autoimmune disease history or receiving systemic immunosuppression were excluded from the trial. Peripheral blood for TCR sequencing was collected from all dose cohorts at baseline, on cycle 4 day 1, and on cycle 7 day 1. Samples came from an open-label, multicenter, first-in-human phase I dose-escalation trial of ivuxolimab. Adults with locally advanced or metastatic head and neck squamous cell, hepatocellular, melanoma or renal cell carcinoma were enrolled in the trial. Before TCR sequencing, CD4+ T cells and CD8+ T cells were sorted from peripheral blood as separate populations. Genomic DNA was extracted from sorted cells for sequencing of the TCRbeta CDR3 region. TCRbeta CDR3 regions were sequenced using the immunoSEQ Assay. Imported from immuneACCESS, the table was reduced by TCRdb to in-frame sequences with V and J called. These copies leave out some clones; in studies compared against another copy, an unresolved V gene accounts for under half, and the cause of the remainder is not known. The sample data list 82,000 or so clones, and approximately 92% of these were observed just once. The ten most abundant clones make up 0.6% to 0.7% of the sample.

Spanning cysteine to phenylalanine, the CDR3 consists of 16 amino acids. Just the 48-base CDR3 DNA is kept, in frame starting at base 1. As encoded in the germline V gene, CDR1 is ENHRY while CDR2 is SYGVKD. For this chain, trimming is 8 bases at the V end and 4 bases at the J end, and the number of junction bases without a gene match is 8. About this clone itself: What this receptor recognizes is not known. Nothing much larger sits one base from this clone, and base qualities are not available.

The rearranged segments are TRBV10-3 and TRBJ2-1; 13 junctional bases match TRBD2. Sequencing was performed on CD4+ or CD8+ T cells sorted from blood, taken in a trial of the OX40 agonist ivuxolimab. The clonotype comes from an adult with an advanced solid tumor such as melanoma, head and neck, liver or kidney cancer. The CDR3 region: CAIGGLAGDPYNEQFF. The nucleotides read TGTGCCATCGGAGGACTAGCGGGAGACCCTTACAATGAGCAGTTCTTC.